This TCR beta chain was retrieved from a study of blood T cell repertoires in COVID-19. Study in general: Donors in the United States, Italy and Spain gave samples during acute or convalescent COVID-19. From T cells, B-cell-depleted T cells, or PBMCs came the material, which was cDNA or gDNA.

The method was immunoSEQ multiplex PCR; TCRdb's version includes in-frame clones alone and lacks a portion of them. The sample lists 65,000 or so clones, roughly 80% seen once, with roughly 0.83% in the top ten. CDR3 size: 15 residues. The V segment lost 7 bases and the J segment 7 bases; nucleotides outside the gene matches: 12. CDR1 and CDR2 from the germline V gene are MDHEN and SYDVKM. This TCR derives from a woman between 70 and 85 years old with acute or convalescent COVID-19. This rearrangement joins TRBV28 to TRBJ1-2; 10 bases are a match to TRBD1. The sequenced sample was peripheral blood. The CDR3 spells CASMVGGQGRVGYTF. The CDR3 DNA is TGTGCCAGCATGGTTGGGGGACAGGGGAGAGTTGGCTACACCTTC.